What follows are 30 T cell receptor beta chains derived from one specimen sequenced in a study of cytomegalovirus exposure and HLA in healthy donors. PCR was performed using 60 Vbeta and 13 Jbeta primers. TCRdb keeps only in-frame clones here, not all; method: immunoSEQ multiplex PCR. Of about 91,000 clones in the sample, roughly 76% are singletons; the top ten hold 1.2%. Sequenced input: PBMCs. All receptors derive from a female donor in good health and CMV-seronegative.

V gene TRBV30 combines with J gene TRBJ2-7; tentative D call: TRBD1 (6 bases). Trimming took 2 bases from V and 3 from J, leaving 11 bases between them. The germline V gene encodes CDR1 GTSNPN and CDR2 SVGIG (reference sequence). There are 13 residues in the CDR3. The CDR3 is CAWSWAGDYEQYF. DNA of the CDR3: TGTGCCTGGAGTTGGGCAGGGGACTACGAGCAGTACTTC.

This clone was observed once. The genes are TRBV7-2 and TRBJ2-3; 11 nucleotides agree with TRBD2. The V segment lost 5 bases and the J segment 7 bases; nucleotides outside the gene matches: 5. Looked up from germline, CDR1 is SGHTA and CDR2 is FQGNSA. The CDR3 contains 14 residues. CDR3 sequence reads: CASSPGTSGNTQYF. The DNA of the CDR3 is TGTGCCAGCAGCCCGGGGACTAGCGGCAATACGCAGTATTTT.

The CDR3 region is CASSLNDPGGTEAFF. The CDR3 DNA reads TGTGCCAGCAGCTTAAACGACCCCGGGGGAACTGAAGCTTTCTTT. The chain joins TRBV11-2 to TRBJ1-1; tentatively, D is TRBD1 (5 bases). The CDR3 has 15 amino acids. With 2 bases removed from V and 5 bases from J, the gap between germline ends came to 15 bases. Germline CDR1 reads SGHAT; CDR2 reads FQNNGV.

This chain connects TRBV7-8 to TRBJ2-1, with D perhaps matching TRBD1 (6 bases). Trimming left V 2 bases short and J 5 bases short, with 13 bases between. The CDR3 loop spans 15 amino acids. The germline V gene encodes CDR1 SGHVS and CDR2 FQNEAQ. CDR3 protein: CASSLYRVGNNEQFF. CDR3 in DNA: TGTGCCAGCAGCTTATACAGGGTCGGCAACAATGAGCAGTTCTTC.

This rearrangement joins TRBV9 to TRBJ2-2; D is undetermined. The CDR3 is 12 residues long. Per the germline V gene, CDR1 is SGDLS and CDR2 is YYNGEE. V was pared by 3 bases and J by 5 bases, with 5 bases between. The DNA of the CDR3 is TGTGCCAGCAGCGCGGTTACCGGGGAGCTGTTTTTT. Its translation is CASSAVTGELFF.

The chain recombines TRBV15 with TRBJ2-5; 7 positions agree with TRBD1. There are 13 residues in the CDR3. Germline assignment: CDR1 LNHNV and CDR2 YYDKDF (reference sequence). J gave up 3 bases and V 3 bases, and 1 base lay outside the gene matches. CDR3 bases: TGTGCCACCAGCAGGACAGGGAAAGAGACCCAGTACTTC. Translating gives CATSRTGKETQYF. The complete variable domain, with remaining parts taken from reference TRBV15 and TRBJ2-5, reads DAMVIQNPRYQVTQFGKPVTLSCSQTLNHNVMYWYQQKSSQAPKLLFHYYDKDFNNEADTPDNFQSRRPNTSFCFLDIRSPGLGDTAMYLCATSRTGKETQYFGPGTRLLVL.

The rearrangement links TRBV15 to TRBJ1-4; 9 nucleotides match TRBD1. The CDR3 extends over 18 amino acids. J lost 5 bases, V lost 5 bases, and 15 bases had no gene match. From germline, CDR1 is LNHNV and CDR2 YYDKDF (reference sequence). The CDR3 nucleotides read TGTGCCACCAGCCCAACGGGGGGGACAGGGCTGGGGAATGAAAAACTGTTTTTT. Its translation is CATSPTGGTGLGNEKLFF.

In DNA, the CDR3 is TGTGCCAGCAGTTCCGTGACAGGGGGCGACTACGAGCAGTACTTC. It encodes CASSSVTGGDYEQYF. The chain links TRBV6-5 to TRBJ2-7, with 10 positions matching TRBD1. Looked up from germline, CDR1 is MNHEY and CDR2 is SVGAGI. This CDR3 comprises 15 residues. J was trimmed by 3 bases and V by 4 bases; bases with no gene match: 6.

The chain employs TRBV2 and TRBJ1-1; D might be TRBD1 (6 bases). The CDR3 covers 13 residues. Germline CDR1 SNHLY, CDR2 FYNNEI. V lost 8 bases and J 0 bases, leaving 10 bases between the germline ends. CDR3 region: CASWGPMNTEAFF. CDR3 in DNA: TGTGCCAGCTGGGGGCCTATGAACACTGAAGCTTTCTTT.

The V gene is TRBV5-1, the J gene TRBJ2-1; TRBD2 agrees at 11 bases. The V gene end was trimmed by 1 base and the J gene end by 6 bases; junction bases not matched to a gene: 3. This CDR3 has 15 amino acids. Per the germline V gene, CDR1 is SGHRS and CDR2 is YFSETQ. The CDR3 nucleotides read TGCGCCAGCAGCTTGCGACTAGCGGGAACCAATGAGCAGTTCTTC. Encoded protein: CASSLRLAGTNEQFF.

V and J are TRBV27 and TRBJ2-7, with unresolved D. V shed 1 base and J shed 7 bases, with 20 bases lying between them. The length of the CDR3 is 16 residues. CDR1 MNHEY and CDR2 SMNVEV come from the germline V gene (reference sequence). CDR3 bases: TGTGCCAGCAGTTTATTCCCCCCTGACCGGGTTCGTGAGCAGTACTTC. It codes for CASSLFPPDRVREQYF.

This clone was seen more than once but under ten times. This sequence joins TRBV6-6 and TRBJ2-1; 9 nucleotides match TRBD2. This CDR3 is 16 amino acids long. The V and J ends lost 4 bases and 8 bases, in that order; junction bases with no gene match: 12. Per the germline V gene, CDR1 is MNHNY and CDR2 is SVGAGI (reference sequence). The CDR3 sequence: CASSLVAGEQFDEQFF. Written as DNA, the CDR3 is TGTGCCAGCAGTTTAGTAGCGGGAGAACAATTCGATGAGCAGTTCTTC.

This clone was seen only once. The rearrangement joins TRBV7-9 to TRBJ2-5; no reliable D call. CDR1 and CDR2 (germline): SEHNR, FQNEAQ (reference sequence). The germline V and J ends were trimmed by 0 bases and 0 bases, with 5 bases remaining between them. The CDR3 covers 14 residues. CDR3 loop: CASSLAEYQETQYF. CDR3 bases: TGTGCCAGCAGCTTAGCGGAGTACCAAGAGACCCAGTACTTC.

CDR3 DNA sequence: TGTGCCAGCAGCTCGGGACAGGTCCACTCTGGAAACACCATATATTTT. Translated, it gives CASSSGQVHSGNTIYF. The chain recombines TRBV7-2 with TRBJ1-3, with 8 nucleotides matching TRBD1. V dropped 4 bases and J dropped 0; count of bases not matched to a gene: 5. The CDR3 is 16 residues long. CDR1 is SGHTA, CDR2 FQGNSA, per germline.

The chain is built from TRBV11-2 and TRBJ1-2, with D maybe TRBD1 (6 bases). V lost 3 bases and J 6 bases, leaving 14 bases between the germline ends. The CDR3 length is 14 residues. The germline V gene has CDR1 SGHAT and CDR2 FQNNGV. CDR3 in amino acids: CASSFEQGRDGYTF. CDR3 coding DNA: TGTGCCAGCAGCTTCGAACAGGGTAGGGATGGCTACACCTTC.

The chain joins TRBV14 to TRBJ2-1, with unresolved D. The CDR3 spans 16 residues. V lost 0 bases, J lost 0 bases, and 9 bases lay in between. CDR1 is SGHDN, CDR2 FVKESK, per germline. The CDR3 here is CASSQDLLSSYNEQFF. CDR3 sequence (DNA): TGTGCCAGCAGCCAAGATCTCCTGAGCTCCTACAATGAGCAGTTCTTC.

CDR3 in DNA: TGTGCCAGCTCACCGGCAGGGCCAGATGGCTACACCTTC. Translated, it gives CASSPAGPDGYTF. The V and J genes are TRBV18 and TRBJ1-2; tentatively, D is TRBD1 (5 bases). V was trimmed by 3 bases and J by 6 bases, leaving 11 bases between them. CDR1 is KGHSH and CDR2 is LQKENI in the germline V gene. CDR3 length: 13 residues.

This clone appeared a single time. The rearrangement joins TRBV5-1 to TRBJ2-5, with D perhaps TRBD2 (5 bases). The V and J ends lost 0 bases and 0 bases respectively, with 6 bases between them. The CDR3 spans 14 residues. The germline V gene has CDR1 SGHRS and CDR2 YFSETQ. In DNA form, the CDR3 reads TGCGCCAGCAGCTTGGGACTAAACCAAGAGACCCAGTACTTC. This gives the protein CASSLGLNQETQYF.

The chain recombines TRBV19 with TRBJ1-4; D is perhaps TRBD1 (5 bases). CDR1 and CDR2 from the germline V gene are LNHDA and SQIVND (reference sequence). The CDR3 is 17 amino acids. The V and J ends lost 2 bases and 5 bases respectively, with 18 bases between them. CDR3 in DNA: TGTGCCAGTAGTATATTGAGTAGGGGAACATTAAATGAAAAACTGTTTTTT. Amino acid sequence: CASSILSRGTLNEKLFF.

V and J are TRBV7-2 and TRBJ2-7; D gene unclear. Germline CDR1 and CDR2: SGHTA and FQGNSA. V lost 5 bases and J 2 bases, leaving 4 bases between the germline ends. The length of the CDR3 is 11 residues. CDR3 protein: CASSLTYEQYF. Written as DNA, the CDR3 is TGTGCCAGCAGCCTTACCTACGAGCAGTACTTC.

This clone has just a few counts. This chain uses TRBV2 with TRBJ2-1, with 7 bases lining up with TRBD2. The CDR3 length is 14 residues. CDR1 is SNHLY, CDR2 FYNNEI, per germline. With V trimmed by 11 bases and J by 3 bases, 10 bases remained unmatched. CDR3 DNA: TGTGCCTCCGCGGGGCTAGCGGACTACAATGAGCAGTTCTTC. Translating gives CASAGLADYNEQFF.

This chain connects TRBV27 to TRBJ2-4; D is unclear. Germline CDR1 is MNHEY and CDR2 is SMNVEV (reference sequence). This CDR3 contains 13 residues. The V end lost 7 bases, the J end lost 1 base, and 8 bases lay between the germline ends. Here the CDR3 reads CASKSPAKNIQYF. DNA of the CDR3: TGTGCCAGCAAGAGCCCGGCCAAAAACATTCAGTACTTC.

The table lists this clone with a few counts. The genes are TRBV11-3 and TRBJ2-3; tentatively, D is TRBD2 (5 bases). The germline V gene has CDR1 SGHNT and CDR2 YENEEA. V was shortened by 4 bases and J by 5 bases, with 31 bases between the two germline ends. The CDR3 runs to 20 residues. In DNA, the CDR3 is TGTGCCAGCAGCTACAAACTAGACCCTATGAGCATGTCATACGAAGATACGCAGTATTTT. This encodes CASSYKLDPMSMSYEDTQYF. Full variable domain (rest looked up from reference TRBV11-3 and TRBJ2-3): EAGVVQSPRYKIIEKKQPVAFWCNPISGHNTLYWYLQNLGQGPELLIRYENEEAVDDSQLPKDRFSAERLKGVDSTLKIQPAELGDSAVYLCASSYKLDPMSMSYEDTQYFGPGTRLTVL.

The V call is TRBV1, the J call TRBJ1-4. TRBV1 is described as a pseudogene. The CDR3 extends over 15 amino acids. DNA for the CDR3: TGCACCAGCAGCCAAGGAACCCCAACGGGGGAAAAACTGTTTTTT. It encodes CTSSQGTPTGEKLFF.

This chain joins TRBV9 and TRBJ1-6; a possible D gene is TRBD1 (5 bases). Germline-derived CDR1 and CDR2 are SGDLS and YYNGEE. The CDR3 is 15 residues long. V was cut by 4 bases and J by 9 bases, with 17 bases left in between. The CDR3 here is CASSPEGDWSSPLHF. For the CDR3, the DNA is TGTGCCAGCAGCCCAGAAGGGGATTGGAGTTCACCCCTCCACTTT.

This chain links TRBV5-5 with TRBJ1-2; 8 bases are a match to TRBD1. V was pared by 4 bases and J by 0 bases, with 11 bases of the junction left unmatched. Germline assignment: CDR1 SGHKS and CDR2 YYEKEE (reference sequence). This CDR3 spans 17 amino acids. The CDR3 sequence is CASSPFGQGHSNYGYTF. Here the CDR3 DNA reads TGTGCCAGCAGCCCGTTCGGACAGGGTCATTCTAACTATGGCTACACCTTC.

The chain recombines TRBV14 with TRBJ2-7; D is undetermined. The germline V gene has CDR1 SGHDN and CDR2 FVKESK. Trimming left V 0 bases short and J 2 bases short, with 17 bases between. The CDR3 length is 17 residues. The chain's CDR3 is CASSQDYTRARTYEQYF. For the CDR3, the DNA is TGTGCCAGCAGCCAAGATTACACTCGAGCGCGAACCTACGAGCAGTACTTC.

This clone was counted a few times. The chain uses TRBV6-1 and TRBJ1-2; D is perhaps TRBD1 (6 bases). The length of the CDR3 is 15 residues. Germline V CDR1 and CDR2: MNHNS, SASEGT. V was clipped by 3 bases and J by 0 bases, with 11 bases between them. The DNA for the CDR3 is TGTGCCAGCAGTGATACGGGACACCCTAACTATGGCTACACCTTC. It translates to CASSDTGHPNYGYTF.

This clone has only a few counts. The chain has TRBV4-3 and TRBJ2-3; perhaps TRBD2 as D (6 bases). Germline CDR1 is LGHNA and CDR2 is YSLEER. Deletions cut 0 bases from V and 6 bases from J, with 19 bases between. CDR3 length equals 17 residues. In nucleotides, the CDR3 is TGCGCCAGCAGCCAAGATTCGCGGGGCACCCCTCCGGATACGCAGTATTTT. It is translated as CASSQDSRGTPPDTQYF.

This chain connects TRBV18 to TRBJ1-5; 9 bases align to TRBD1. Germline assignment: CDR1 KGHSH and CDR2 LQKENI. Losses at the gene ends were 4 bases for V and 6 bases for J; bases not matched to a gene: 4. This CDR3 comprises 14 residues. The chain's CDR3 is CASSRTGDAQPQHF. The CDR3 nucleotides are TGTGCCAGCTCACGGACAGGGGATGCTCAGCCCCAGCATTTT.